The 3 T cell receptor beta chains below all came from one sample that was sequenced in a study of blood T cell repertoires in COVID-19. Sequencing used immunoSEQ multiplex PCR; TCRdb keeps in-frame clones, though not all of them. The sample shows around 52,000 clones, roughly 90% of them seen only once. The sample was peripheral blood. These receptors were taken from a woman of 80 years or more with COVID-19, enrolled during active disease.

The rearrangement joins TRBV7-3 to TRBJ2-2; no definite D call. V was clipped by 5 bases and J by 1 base, with 8 bases between them. Germline assignment: CDR1 SGHTA and CDR2 FQGTGA. This CDR3 is built from 14 residues. The CDR3 DNA reads TGTGCCAGCAGCCGCGAGGTGAACACCGGGGAGCTGTTTTTT. Encoded protein: CASSREVNTGELFF.

This sequence joins TRBV30 and TRBJ1-1; possible D gene TRBD1, 6 bases. Trimming left V 5 bases short and J 0 bases short, with 16 bases between. The length of the CDR3 is 15 residues. Germline CDR1 GTSNPN, CDR2 SVGIG (reference sequence). CDR3 nucleotide sequence: TGTGCCTGGCGGTGGGAGGGGACAATGAACACTGAAGCTTTCTTT. Translating it yields CAWRWEGTMNTEAFF. The full variable domain, rest sourced from reference TRBV30 and TRBJ1-1, is SQTIHQWPATLVQPVGSPLSLECTVEGTSNPNLYWYRQAAGRGLQLLFYSVGIGQISSEVPQNLSASRPQDRQFILSSKKLLLSDSGFYLCAWRWEGTMNTEAFFGQGTRLTVV.

The table lists this clone with a count of one. The gene calls are TRBV11-2 and TRBJ1-2, with unresolved D. The CDR3 sequence is 13 residues long. Per germline, CDR1 SGHAT and CDR2 FQNNGV. Trimming shortened V by 0 bases and J by 5 bases, and 7 bases separated the two germline ends. The CDR3 nucleotides are TGTGCCAGCAGCTTAGAGGGCGTATATGGCTACACCTTC. Translating gives CASSLEGVYGYTF.